The clone carrying this TCR beta chain was observed a single time. The record originates from a study of blood T cell repertoires in COVID-19. In the study overall: Acute and convalescent COVID-19 samples came from the United States, Italy and Spain.

TCRdb keeps only in-frame clones here, not all; method: immunoSEQ multiplex PCR. Here the sample spans about 78,000 clones, 70% to 90% being singletons. The CDR3 length is 15 residues. CDR1 MRHNA and CDR2 SNTAGT come from the germline V gene. Trimming removed 5 bases from V and 4 bases from J; junction bases left unmatched: 8. The receptor comes from a man between 65 and 85 years old with active or convalescent COVID-19. The sequenced sample consisted of peripheral blood. The chain joins TRBV6-4 to TRBJ1-1; 9 nucleotides match TRBD1. The CDR3 is CASSLEGTGPTEAFF. The DNA of the CDR3 is TGTGCCAGCAGTTTGGAGGGGACAGGGCCCACTGAAGCTTTCTTT.